The clone carrying this TCR beta chain was observed many times. TCRdb re-called the 5' RACE reads with MiXCR, one entry per CDR3 protein. The repertoire holds about 42,000 distinct CDR3 sequences, with about 4% as singletons. Germline CDR1 is SGDLS and CDR2 is YYNGEE. The CDR3 sequence is 19 residues long. Trimming removed 2 bases from V and 7 bases from J; junction bases left unmatched: 20. The entry originates in a study of CD8 T cells in ankylosing spondylitis. The sequenced sample consisted of blood, either unsorted or a sorted T cell fraction (not recorded which). The receptor's source is a female donor with ankylosing spondylitis or in good health (not recorded which). V and J are TRBV9 and TRBJ2-3; 9 bases are shared with TRBD2. CDR3 residues: CASSVGSSSGASSANTQYF. CDR3 in DNA: TGTGCCAGCAGCGTTGGCTCCTCTAGCGGGGCATCATCAGCAAATACGCAGTATTTT.